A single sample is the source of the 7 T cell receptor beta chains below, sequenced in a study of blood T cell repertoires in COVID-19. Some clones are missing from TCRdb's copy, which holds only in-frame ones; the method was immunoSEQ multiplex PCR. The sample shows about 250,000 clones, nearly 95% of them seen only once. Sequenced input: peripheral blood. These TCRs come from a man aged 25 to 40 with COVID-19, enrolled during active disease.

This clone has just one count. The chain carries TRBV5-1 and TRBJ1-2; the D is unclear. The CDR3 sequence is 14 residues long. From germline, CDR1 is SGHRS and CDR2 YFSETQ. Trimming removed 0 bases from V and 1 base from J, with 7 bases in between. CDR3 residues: CASSLADNNYGYTF. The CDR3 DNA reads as TGCGCCAGCAGCTTGGCAGACAATAACTATGGCTACACCTTC. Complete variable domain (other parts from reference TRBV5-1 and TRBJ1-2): KAGVTQTPRYLIKTRGQQVTLSCSPISGHRSVSWYQQTPGQGLQFLFEYFSETQRNKGNFPGRFSGRQFSNSRSEMNVSTLELGDSALYLCASSLADNNYGYTFGSGTRLTVV.

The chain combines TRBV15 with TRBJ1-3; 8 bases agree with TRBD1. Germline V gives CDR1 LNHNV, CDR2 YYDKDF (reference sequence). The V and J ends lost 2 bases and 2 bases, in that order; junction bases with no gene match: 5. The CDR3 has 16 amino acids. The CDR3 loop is CATSRSQTGAGNTIYF. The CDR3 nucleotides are TGTGCCACCAGCAGATCCCAGACAGGGGCTGGAAACACCATATATTTT.

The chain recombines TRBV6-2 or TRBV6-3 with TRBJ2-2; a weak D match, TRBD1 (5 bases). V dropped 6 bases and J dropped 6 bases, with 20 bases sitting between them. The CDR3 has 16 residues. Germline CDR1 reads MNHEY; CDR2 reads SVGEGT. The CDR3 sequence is CASSYRQEWGAGELFF. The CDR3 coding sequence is TGTGCCAGCAGCTATCGGCAGGAGTGGGGCGCCGGGGAGCTGTTTTTT.

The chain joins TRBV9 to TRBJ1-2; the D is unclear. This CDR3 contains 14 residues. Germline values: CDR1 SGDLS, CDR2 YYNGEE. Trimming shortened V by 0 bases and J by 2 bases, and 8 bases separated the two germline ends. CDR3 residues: CASSVDGENYGYTF. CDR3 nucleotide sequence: TGTGCCAGCAGCGTAGACGGGGAAAACTATGGCTACACCTTC.

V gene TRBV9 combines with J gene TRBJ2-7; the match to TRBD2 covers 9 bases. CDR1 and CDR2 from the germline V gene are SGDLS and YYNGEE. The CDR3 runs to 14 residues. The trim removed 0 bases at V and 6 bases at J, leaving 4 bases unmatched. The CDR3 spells CASSVAPAGGEQYF. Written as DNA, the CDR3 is TGTGCCAGCAGCGTAGCTCCAGCGGGGGGCGAGCAGTACTTC.

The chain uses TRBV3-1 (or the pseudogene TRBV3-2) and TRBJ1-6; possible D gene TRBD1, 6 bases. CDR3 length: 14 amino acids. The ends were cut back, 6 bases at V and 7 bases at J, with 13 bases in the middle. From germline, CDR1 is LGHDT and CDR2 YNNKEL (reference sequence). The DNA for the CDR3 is TGTGCCAGCAGTGAGGACAGTTGGAATTCACCCCTCCACTTT. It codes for CASSEDSWNSPLHF.

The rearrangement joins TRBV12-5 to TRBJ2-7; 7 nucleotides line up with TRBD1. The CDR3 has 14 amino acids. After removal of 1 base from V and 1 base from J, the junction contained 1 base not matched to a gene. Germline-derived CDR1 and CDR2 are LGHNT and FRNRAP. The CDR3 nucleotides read TGTGCTAGTGGTTTGGGGACAGGTTCCTACGAGCAGTACTTC. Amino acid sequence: CASGLGTGSYEQYF. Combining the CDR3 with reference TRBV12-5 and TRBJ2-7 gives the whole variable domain DARVTQTPRHKVTEMGQEVTMRCQPILGHNTVFWYRQTMMQGLELLAYFRNRAPLDDSGMPKDRFSAEMPDATLATLKIQPSEPRDSAVYFCASGLGTGSYEQYFGPGTRLTVT.